This T cell receptor (beta chain) was observed in a study of identical twins. Study results and caveats: Twin pairs had excess sharing that was weaker in beta out-of-frame sequences.

This clonotype was found a few times. Its specificity is unknown. MiXCR was run by TCRdb on the 5' RACE reads, yielding one entry per CDR3 protein. Altogether approximately 210,000 distinct CDR3 sequences are present, 6.5% being singletons, with the ten largest covering about 14%. The same specimen was also included in a second study, on T cells expressing NK-cell markers.

Sequencing input: CD8+ T cells sorted from blood. The clonotype comes from a young woman in good health.

Here the CDR3 DNA reads TGTGCCATCCGAGGGGAAGGGCTACGCTACAATGAGCAGTTCTTC. Amino acid sequence: CAIRGEGLRYNEQFF. The V and J genes are TRBV2 and TRBJ2-1; D could derive from TRBD1 or TRBD2 (5 bases each). Germline V gene sequence: CDR1 SNHLY, CDR2 FYNNEI. V was trimmed by 10 bases and J by 3 bases, leaving 19 bases between them. CDR3 size: 15 residues.